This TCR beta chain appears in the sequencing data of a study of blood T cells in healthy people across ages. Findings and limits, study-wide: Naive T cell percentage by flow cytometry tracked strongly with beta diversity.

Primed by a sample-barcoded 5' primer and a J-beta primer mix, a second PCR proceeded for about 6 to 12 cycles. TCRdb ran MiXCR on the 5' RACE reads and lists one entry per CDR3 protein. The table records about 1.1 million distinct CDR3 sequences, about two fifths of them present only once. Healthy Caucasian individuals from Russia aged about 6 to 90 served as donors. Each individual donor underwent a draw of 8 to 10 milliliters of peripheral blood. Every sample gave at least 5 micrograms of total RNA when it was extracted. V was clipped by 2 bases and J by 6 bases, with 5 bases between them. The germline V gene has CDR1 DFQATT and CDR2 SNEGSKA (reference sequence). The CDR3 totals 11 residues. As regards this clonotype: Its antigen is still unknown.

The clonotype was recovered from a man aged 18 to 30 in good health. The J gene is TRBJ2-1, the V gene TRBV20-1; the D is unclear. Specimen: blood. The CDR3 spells CSARRSNEQFF. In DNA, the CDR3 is TGCAGTGCTAGAAGGTCCAATGAGCAGTTCTTC.